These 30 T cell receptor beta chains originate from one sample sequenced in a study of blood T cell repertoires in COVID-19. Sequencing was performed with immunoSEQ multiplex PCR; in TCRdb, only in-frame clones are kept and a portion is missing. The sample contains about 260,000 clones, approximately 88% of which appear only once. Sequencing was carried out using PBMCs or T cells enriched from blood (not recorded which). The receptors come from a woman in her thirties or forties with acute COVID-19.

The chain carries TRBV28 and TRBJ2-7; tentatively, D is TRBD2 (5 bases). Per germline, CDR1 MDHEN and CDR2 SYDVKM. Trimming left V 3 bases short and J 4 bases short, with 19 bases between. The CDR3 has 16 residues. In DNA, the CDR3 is TGTGCCAGCAGTTTTTTGAGCGGCTGGTTTGAGTACGAGCAGTACTTC. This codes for CASSFLSGWFEYEQYF.

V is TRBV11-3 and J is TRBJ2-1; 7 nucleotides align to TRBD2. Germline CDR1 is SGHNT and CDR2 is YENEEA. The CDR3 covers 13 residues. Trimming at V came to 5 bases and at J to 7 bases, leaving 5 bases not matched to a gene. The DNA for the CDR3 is TGTGCCAGCAGCGCCCGGGGAGGGAATGAGCAGTTCTTC. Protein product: CASSARGGNEQFF.

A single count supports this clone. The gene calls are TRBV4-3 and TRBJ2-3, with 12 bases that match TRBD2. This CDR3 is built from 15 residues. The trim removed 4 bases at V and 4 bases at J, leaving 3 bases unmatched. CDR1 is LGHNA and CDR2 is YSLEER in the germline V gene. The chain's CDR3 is CASSPTSGSSDTQYF. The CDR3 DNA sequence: TGCGCCAGCAGCCCGACTAGCGGGAGCTCAGATACGCAGTATTTT.

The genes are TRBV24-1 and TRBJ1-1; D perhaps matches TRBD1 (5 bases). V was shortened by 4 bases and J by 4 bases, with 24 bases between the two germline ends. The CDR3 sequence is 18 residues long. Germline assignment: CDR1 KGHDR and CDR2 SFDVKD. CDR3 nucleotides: TGTGCCACCAGTGACCGACCCGGGCAGGGCGAATCGGGCACTGAAGCTTTCTTT. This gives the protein CATSDRPGQGESGTEAFF.

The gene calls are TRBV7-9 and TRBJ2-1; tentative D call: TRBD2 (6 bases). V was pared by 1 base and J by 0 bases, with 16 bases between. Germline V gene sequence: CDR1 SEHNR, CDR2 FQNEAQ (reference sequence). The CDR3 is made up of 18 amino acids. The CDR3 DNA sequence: TGTGCCAGCAGCTTAGGAGCTTCGCGGGGCGGCTCCTACAATGAGCAGTTCTTC. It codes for CASSLGASRGGSYNEQFF.

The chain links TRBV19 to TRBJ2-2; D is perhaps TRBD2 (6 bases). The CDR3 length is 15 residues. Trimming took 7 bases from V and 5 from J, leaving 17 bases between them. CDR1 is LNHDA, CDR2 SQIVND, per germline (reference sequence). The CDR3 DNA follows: TGTGCCAGTACCCAATTACTAGCATGGACCGGGGAGCTGTTTTTT. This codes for CASTQLLAWTGELFF.

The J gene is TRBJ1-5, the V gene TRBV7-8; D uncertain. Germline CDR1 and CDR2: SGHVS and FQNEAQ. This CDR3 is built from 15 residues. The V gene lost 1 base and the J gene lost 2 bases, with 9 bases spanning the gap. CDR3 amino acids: CASSLVQVGNQPQHF. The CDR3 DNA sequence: TGTGCCAGCAGCTTAGTGCAGGTTGGCAATCAGCCCCAGCATTTT.

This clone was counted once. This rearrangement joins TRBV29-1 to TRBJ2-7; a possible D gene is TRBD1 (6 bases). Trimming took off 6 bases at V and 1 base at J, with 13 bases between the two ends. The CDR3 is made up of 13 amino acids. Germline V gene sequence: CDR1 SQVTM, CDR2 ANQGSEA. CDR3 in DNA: TGCAGCGTCGTCCGGGACAAATCCTACGAGCAGTACTTC. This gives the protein CSVVRDKSYEQYF.

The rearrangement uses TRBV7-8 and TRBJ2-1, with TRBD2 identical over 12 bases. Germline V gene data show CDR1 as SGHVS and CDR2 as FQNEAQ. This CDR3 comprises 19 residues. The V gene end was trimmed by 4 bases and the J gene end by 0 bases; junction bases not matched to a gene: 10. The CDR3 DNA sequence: TGTGCCAGCAGCTACCGACTAGCGGGAGCTAACCACTCCTACAATGAGCAGTTCTTC. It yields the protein CASSYRLAGANHSYNEQFF. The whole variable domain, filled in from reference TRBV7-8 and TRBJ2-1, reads GAGVSQSPRYKVAKRGQDVALRCDPISGHVSLFWYQQALGQGPEFLTYFQNEAQLDKSGLPSDRFFAERPEGSVSTLKIQRTQQEDSAVYLCASSYRLAGANHSYNEQFFGPGTRLTVL.

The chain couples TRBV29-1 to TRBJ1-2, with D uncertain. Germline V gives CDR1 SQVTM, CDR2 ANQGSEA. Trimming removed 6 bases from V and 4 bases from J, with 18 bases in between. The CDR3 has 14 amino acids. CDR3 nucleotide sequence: TGCAGCGTGGATAGGGCCGGGGTGGGCTATGGCTACACCTTC. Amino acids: CSVDRAGVGYGYTF. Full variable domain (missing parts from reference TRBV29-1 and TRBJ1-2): SAVISQKPSRDICQRGTSLTIQCQVDSQVTMMFWYRQQPGQSLTLIATANQGSEATYESGFVIDKFPISRPNLTFSTLTVSNMSPEDSSIYLCSVDRAGVGYGYTFGSGTRLTVV.

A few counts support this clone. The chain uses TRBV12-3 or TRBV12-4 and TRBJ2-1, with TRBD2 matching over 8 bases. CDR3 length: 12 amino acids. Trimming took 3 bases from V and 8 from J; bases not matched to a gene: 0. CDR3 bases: TGTGCCAGCAGTTTGCGGGGGGATGAGCAGTTCTTC. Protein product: CASSLRGDEQFF.

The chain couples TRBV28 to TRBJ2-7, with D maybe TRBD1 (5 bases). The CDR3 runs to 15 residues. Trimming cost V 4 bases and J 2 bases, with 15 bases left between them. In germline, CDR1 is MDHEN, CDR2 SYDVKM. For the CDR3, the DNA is TGTGCCAGCAGTTCGTCAGCCAAGGGGCCCTACGAGCAGTACTTC. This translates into CASSSSAKGPYEQYF.

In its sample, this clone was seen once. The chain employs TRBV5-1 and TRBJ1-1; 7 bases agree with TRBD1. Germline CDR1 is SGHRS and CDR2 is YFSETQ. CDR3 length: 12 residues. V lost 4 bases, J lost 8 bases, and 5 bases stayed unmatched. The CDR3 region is CASSARDSEAFF. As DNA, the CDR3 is TGCGCCAGCAGCGCACGGGACAGCGAAGCTTTCTTT.

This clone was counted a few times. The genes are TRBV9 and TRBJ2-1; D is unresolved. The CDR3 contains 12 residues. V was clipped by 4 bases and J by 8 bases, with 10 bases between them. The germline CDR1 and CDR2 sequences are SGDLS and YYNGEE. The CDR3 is CASSLQHHEQFF. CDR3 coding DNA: TGTGCCAGCAGCCTCCAACACCATGAGCAGTTCTTC. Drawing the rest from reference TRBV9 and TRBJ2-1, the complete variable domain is DSGVTQTPKHLITATGQRVTLRCSPRSGDLSVYWYQQSLDQGLQFLIQYYNGEERAKGNILERFSAQQFPDLHSELNLSSLELGDSALYFCASSLQHHEQFFGPGTRLTVL.

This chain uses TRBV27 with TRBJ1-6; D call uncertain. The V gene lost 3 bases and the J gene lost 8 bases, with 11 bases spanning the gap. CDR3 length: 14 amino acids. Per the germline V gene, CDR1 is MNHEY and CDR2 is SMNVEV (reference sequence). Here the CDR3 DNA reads TGTGCCAGCAGTTTCGGCGGGAGGGATTCACCCCTCCACTTT. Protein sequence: CASSFGGRDSPLHF.

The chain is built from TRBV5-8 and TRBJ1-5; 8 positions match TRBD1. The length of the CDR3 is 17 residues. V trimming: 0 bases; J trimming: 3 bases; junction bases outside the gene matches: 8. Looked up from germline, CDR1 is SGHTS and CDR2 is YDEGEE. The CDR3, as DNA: TGTGCCAGCAGCTTGGACGAGGGGACAGGCTACAATCAGCCCCAGCATTTT. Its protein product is CASSLDEGTGYNQPQHF.

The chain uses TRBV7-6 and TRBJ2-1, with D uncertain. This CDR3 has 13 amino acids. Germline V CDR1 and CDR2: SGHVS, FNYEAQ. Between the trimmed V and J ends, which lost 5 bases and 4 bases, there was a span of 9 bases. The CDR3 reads CASSRELYNEQFF. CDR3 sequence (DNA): TGTGCCAGCAGCCGAGAATTATACAATGAGCAGTTCTTC.

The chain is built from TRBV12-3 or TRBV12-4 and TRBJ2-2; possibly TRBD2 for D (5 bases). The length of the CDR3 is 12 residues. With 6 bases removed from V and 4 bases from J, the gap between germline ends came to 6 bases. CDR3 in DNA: TGTGCCAGCAGCCGGGGCACCGGGGAGCTGTTTTTT. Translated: CASSRGTGELFF.

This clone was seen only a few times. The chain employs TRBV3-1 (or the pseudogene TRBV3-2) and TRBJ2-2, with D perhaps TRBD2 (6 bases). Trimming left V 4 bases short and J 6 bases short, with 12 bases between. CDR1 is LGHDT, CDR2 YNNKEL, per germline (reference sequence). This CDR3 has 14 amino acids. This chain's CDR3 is CASSLRSGAGELFF. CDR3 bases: TGTGCCAGCAGCCTAAGGTCGGGGGCCGGGGAGCTGTTTTTT.

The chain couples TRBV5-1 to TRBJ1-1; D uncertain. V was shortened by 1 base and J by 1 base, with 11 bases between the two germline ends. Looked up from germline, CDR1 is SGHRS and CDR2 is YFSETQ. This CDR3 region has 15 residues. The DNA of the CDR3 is TGCGCCAGCAGCTTGCTCGCGGGCCAGAACACTGAAGCTTTCTTT. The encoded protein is CASSLLAGQNTEAFF.

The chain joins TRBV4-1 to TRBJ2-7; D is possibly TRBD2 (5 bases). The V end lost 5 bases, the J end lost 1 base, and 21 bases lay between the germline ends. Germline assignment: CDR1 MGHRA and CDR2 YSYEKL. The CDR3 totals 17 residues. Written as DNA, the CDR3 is TGCGCCAGCAGCGACTGGCTCTGGCGAAGCGGATCCTACGAGCAGTACTTC. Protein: CASSDWLWRSGSYEQYF.

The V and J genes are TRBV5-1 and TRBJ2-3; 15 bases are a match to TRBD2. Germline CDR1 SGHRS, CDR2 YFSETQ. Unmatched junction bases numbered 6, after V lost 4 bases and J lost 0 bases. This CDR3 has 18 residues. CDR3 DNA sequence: TGCGCCAGCAGCACAACCGGGACTAGCGGGGGGAGCACAGATACGCAGTATTTT. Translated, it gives CASSTTGTSGGSTDTQYF.

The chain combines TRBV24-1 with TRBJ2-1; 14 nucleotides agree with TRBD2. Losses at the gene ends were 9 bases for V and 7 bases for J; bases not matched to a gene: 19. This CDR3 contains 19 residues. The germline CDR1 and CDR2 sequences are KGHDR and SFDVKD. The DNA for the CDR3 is TGTGCCACCGGACAGACTAGCGGGAGGGCCCCGGGCAATTTAAATGAGCAGTTCTTC. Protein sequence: CATGQTSGRAPGNLNEQFF.

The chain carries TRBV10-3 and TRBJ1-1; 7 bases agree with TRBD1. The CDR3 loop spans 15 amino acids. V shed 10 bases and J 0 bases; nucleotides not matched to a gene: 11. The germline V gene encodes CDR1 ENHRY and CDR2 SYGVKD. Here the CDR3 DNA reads TGTGCCACCACATTCCAGGGGGATATGAACACTGAAGCTTTCTTT. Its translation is CATTFQGDMNTEAFF.

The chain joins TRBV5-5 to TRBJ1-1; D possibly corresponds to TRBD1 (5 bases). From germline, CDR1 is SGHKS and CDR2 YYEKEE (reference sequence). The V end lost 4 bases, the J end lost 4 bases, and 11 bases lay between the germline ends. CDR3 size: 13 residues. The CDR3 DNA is TGTGCCAGCAGCCTGACAGATGGCACTGAAGCTTTCTTT. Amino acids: CASSLTDGTEAFF.

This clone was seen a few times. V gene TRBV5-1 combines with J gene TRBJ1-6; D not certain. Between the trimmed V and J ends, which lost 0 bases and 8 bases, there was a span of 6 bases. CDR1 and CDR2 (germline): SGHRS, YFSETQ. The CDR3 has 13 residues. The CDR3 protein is CASSLAPDSPLHF. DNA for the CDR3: TGCGCCAGCAGCTTGGCCCCAGATTCACCCCTCCACTTT.

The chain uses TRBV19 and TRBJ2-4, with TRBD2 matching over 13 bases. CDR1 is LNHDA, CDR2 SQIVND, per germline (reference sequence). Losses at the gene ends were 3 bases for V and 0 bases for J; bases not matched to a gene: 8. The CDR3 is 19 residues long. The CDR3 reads CASSMTSGRILLAKNIQYF. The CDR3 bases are TGTGCCAGTAGTATGACTAGCGGGAGGATATTACTAGCCAAAAACATTCAGTACTTC.

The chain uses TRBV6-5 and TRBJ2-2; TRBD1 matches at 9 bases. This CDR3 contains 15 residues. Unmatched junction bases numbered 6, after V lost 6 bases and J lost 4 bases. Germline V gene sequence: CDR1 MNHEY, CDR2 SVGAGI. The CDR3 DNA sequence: TGTGCCAGCAGCACCCCACAGGGGGCCACCGGGGAGCTGTTTTTT. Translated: CASSTPQGATGELFF.

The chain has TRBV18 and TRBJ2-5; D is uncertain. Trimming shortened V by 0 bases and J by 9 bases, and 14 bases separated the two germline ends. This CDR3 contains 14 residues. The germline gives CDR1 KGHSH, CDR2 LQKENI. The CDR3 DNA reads TGTGCCAGCTCACCACCGGCCAGTCCGCAGGCCCAGTACTTC. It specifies CASSPPASPQAQYF.

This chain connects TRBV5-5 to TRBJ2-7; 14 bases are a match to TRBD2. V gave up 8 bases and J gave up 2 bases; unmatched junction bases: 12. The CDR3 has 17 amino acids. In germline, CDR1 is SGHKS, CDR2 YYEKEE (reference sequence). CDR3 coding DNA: TGTGCCAGGCCTACCGGGACTAGCGGGAGAGCCACCTACGAGCAGTACGTC. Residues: CARPTGTSGRATYEQYV.